The clone carrying this T cell receptor beta chain came up a few times. V was clipped by 3 bases and J by 0 bases, with 8 bases between them. The CDR3 has 15 residues. CDR1 KGHSH and CDR2 LQKENI come from the germline V gene. This entry comes from a study of blood T cell repertoires in COVID-19. Study context: From T cells, B-cell-depleted T cells, or PBMCs came the material, which was cDNA or gDNA.

Clones were sequenced by immunoSEQ multiplex PCR, and TCRdb holds only the in-frame ones, with some missing. The sample gives 250,000 to 350,000 clones, around 82% of which show up once; 15% to 19% is in the top ten. The Seattle patients joined while their infection was active and were tracked longitudinally afterward. Source material: peripheral blood. The rearrangement joins TRBV18 to TRBJ1-4; D might be TRBD1 (5 bases). The source of this sequence is a person between 65 and 79 years old with COVID-19, enrolled during active disease. CDR3 protein: CASSPGQTTNEKLFF. CDR3 in DNA: TGTGCCAGCTCACCGGGGCAGACAACTAATGAAAAACTGTTTTTT. The full variable domain, its missing parts supplied by reference TRBV18 and TRBJ1-4, is NAGVMQNPRHLVRRRGQEARLRCSPMKGHSHVYWYRQLPEEGLKFMVYLQKENIIDESGMPKERFSAEFPKEGPSILRIQQVVRGDSAAYFCASSPGQTTNEKLFFGSGTQLSVL.